This T cell receptor (beta chain) was sequenced in a study of human T cells and chemical hapten exposure. Study-level information: Across its approximately 25 weeks, the study gave patients weekly diphenylcyclopropenone doses to the scalp.

TCRdb reanalysed the RACE reads using MiXCR and keeps one entry per CDR3 protein. This table holds 380,000 or so distinct CDR3 sequences, 4.8% found once. CDR1 is SGHRS and CDR2 is YFSETQ in the germline V gene. This CDR3 has 16 amino acids. With 0 bases clipped from V and 5 bases from J, the junction kept 9 bases outside the gene matches. Time point reported: patch test 1, 2 weeks after DPC sensitization. Treatment indicated: therapeutic diphenylcyclopropenone sensitization with weekly scalp DPC. Whole blood, unfractionated, served as the material for total RNA extraction. This sample comprised whole blood, obtained in connection with sensitization to the hapten diphenylcyclopropenone (DPC). The sequence was obtained from a woman in her 50s with alopecia areata. Some clones in this sample may be carry-over from other donors' samples. The chain is built from TRBV5-1 and TRBJ1-1; TRBD1 aligns across 8 bases. The CDR3 nucleotides are TGCGCCAGCAGCTTGGGGCAGGGGGCTGTTGGAACTGAAGCTTTCTTT. Encoded protein: CASSLGQGAVGTEAFF.